This section outlines one T cell receptor beta chain sequence together with its context. No cognate antigen has been identified for it. Base-call qualities are not available, and no considerably larger clone is one nucleotide away. The data stem from a study of blood T cell repertoires in COVID-19 (dated by TCRdb to about 2020). As for the study more broadly: The collaborator samples originated in the United States, Italy and Spain and spanned the acute and convalescent phases of COVID-19. HLA class I and class II types, where available, came from metadata supplied by the sample provider rather than from assay-based typing. Nearly every sample came with metadata listing a de-identified subject ID, COVID-19 status, age in years and sex. The samples were drawn from the first 160 participants of the ongoing ImmuneRACE study and from over 950 subjects provided by 6 global collaborators. A freely available public database, intended as a resource for researchers studying the immune response to SARS-CoV-2, is where the repertoires were released. Deeply sampled blood TCRbeta repertoires from subjects exposed to, actively infected with, or recovered from COVID-19 were included in the dataset. The prospective study material was composed of cDNA or gDNA derived from T cells, B-cell-depleted T cells, or PBMCs. The paper's findings and limits, for the study overall: The quantity of clinical and demographic metadata differed by source and by participant and was supplied without curation.

The collaborating institutions used their own protocols to collect whole blood in K2EDTA tubes. Collaborator samples were shipped for TCRbeta analysis as frozen whole blood, isolated PBMCs, or DNA extracted from either sample type. Trimming costs V 4 bases and J 2 bases, and their ends lie 17 bases apart. Reading the germline V gene gives CDR1 MRHNA and CDR2 SNTAGT. Inclusive of the bounding cysteine and phenylalanine, the CDR3 is 16 residues long. Left in the record is the CDR3 DNA by itself, 48 bases read in frame from the first base. The immunoSEQ Assay, a bias-controlled multiplex PCR, was used to amplify TCRbeta CDR3 regions from genomic DNA. For the original study's pipeline: The number of nucleated cells in each sample was estimated from the amplification of reference gene primers within the assay. To quantify the absolute abundance of each unique TCRbeta CDR3 rearrangement, sequence reads were collapsed and filtered. For each sample, productive Simpson clonality was calculated by taking the square root of Simpson's diversity index across productive rearrangements. TCRdb holds this immuneACCESS table with in-frame rearrangements only. Some clones are missing; in checked studies, unresolved V genes explain under half, and the rest has no known cause. For V, J and clone size, that table is used; D and trimming come from the DNA. This sample gives under 300,000 clones in total; 83% of them show up just once. Approximately 5.3% of the sample is held by the ten biggest clonotypes.

This TCR came from a man at least 80 years old with acute or convalescent COVID-19. The material sequenced was peripheral blood. Rearrangement joined TRBV6-4 to TRBJ2-5; the D region possibly corresponds to TRBD2 (6 bases align). The bases read TGTGCCAGCAGTGGTTGTAGCGGAGAAGGACAAGAGACCCAGTACTTC. Its translation is CASSGCSGEGQETQYF.